These 22 T cell receptor beta chains originate from one sample sequenced in a study of blood T cell repertoires in COVID-19. Repertoires were generated with immunoSEQ multiplex PCR, while TCRdb's copy carries only in-frame clones and drops some. The sample carries around 110,000 clones, around four fifths recorded once. Input material: peripheral blood. These receptors all stem from a man aged 65-85 years with active or convalescent COVID-19.

This chain uses TRBV9 with TRBJ1-4, with D possibly matching TRBD1 (6 bases). The CDR3 is 16 residues long. The germline V gene has CDR1 SGDLS and CDR2 YYNGEE. The V end was cut by 3 bases, the J end by 8 bases, with 20 bases between. The CDR3 sequence: CASSATGSVVGEKLFF. In nucleotides, the CDR3 is TGTGCCAGCAGCGCTACAGGGTCGGTAGTCGGCGAAAAACTGTTTTTT. Using reference TRBV9 and TRBJ1-4 for the parts outside the CDR3, the full variable domain is DSGVTQTPKHLITATGQRVTLRCSPRSGDLSVYWYQQSLDQGLQFLIQYYNGEERAKGNILERFSAQQFPDLHSELNLSSLELGDSALYFCASSATGSVVGEKLFFGSGTQLSVL.

This chain links TRBV7-9 with TRBJ2-1, with TRBD1 identical over 7 bases. This CDR3 has 16 residues. The J segment lost 4 bases and the V segment lost 5 bases, leaving 11 bases of the junction unmatched. From germline, CDR1 is SEHNR and CDR2 FQNEAQ (reference sequence). In DNA form, the CDR3 reads TGTGCCAGCAGCCCTCGGACAGGAAAGAGGTACAATGAGCAGTTCTTC. As protein: CASSPRTGKRYNEQFF.

The chain is built from TRBV20-1 and TRBJ1-1, with no clear D. CDR3 size: 11 residues. CDR1 and CDR2 (germline): DFQATT, SNEGSKA (reference sequence). The V gene lost 6 bases and the J gene lost 4 bases, with 9 bases spanning the gap. CDR3 nucleotides: TGCAGTGCGCCGACATCCACTGAAGCTTTCTTT. Translating gives CSAPTSTEAFF.

This clone was found once. The chain couples TRBV28 to TRBJ1-1; 7 nucleotides align to TRBD1. Germline trimming cut 7 bases from V and 0 bases from J; bases unmatched to any gene: 2. Per germline, CDR1 MDHEN and CDR2 SYDVKM. The CDR3 has 13 residues. CDR3 nucleotide sequence: TGTGCCAGCACTCAGGGGGTGAACACTGAAGCTTTCTTT. As protein: CASTQGVNTEAFF.

V is TRBV11-3 and J is TRBJ1-5; TRBD1 aligns across 7 bases. V lost 1 base, J lost 0 bases, and 3 bases stayed unmatched. The germline CDR1 and CDR2 sequences are SGHNT and YENEEA. The CDR3 is 16 residues long. The CDR3, as DNA: TGTGCCAGCAGCTTAGCAGGGGGGAATAGCAATCAGCCCCAGCATTTT. It yields the protein CASSLAGGNSNQPQHF.

The gene calls are TRBV27 and TRBJ2-3; possible D gene TRBD1, 8 bases. Trimming shortened V by 3 bases and J by 3 bases, and 25 bases separated the two germline ends. This CDR3 comprises 19 residues. The V gene's germline CDR1 is MNHEY and CDR2 SMNVEV (reference sequence). CDR3: CASSFYIPGQGGYTDTQYF. CDR3 bases: TGTGCCAGCAGTTTCTACATCCCCGGACAGGGAGGGTATACAGATACGCAGTATTTT.

The chain carries TRBV5-5 and TRBJ2-1; TRBD2 matches at 9 bases. V lost 0 bases and J lost 5; bases outside the gene matches: 6. The CDR3 extends over 16 amino acids. CDR1 and CDR2 from the germline V gene are SGHKS and YYEKEE (reference sequence). DNA of the CDR3: TGTGCCAGCAGCTTGGTTCGCGGGAGGGGGGACAATGAGCAGTTCTTC. It translates to CASSLVRGRGDNEQFF.

The chain is built from TRBV19 and TRBJ1-5; D uncertain. V was shortened by 3 bases and J by 4 bases, with 16 bases between the two germline ends. CDR1 and CDR2 (germline): LNHDA, SQIVND (reference sequence). The CDR3 spans 16 residues. CDR3 DNA sequence: TGTGCCAGTAGTATTGATTCGAGGGTAGGAAATCAGCCCCAGCATTTT. Its translation: CASSIDSRVGNQPQHF.

The rearrangement links TRBV5-6 to TRBJ2-1; maybe TRBD1 (6 bases). CDR1 is SGHDT and CDR2 is YYEEEE in the germline V gene. The CDR3 loop spans 15 amino acids. Trimming took off 0 bases at V and 7 bases at J, with 14 bases between the two ends. CDR3 in DNA: TGTGCCAGCAGCTTGGGCACCCTGGGGACAAATGAGCAGTTCTTC. This sequence encodes CASSLGTLGTNEQFF.

This clone has only one observation. The chain is built from TRBV5-1 and TRBJ2-7; weak D call: TRBD2 (6 bases). V lost 2 bases and J lost 2, with 11 bases in between. Germline V lookup: CDR1 SGHRS, CDR2 YFSETQ. The CDR3 length is 14 residues. Here the CDR3 reads CASSFGGAAYEQYF. In nucleotides, the CDR3 is TGCGCCAGCAGCTTCGGAGGGGCCGCCTACGAGCAGTACTTC.

The V gene is TRBV19, the J gene TRBJ1-2; 7 bases fit TRBD1. Germline V lookup: CDR1 LNHDA, CDR2 SQIVND (reference sequence). This CDR3 is 16 amino acids long. V trimming: 0 bases; J trimming: 5 bases; junction bases outside the gene matches: 9. CDR3 bases: TGTGCCAGTAGTATAGATTCGTTCGACAGGGAGTATGGCTACACCTTC. Translating it yields CASSIDSFDREYGYTF. The full variable domain, rest sourced from reference TRBV19 and TRBJ1-2, is DGGITQSPKYLFRKEGQNVTLSCEQNLNHDAMYWYRQDPGQGLRLIYYSQIVNDFQKGDIAEGYSVSREKKESFPLTVTSAQKNPTAFYLCASSIDSFDREYGYTFGSGTRLTVV.

The chain carries TRBV7-2 and TRBJ2-1; TRBD2 matches 9 bases. The trim removed 1 base at V and 7 bases at J, leaving 5 bases unmatched. The CDR3 is 15 amino acids. CDR1 SGHTA and CDR2 FQGNSA come from the germline V gene. CDR3 in DNA: TGTGCCAGCAGCTTAGGTCCGGCGGGAGGGAATGAGCAGTTCTTC. It is translated as CASSLGPAGGNEQFF.

This clone appeared a single time. The V call is TRBV9, the J call TRBJ1-3; the match to TRBD1 covers 8 bases. V gave up 0 bases and J gave up 11 bases; unmatched junction bases: 7. This CDR3 has 14 amino acids. In germline, CDR1 is SGDLS, CDR2 YYNGEE. This CDR3 is CASSVEPTGVPIYF. For the CDR3, the DNA is TGTGCCAGCAGCGTAGAGCCGACAGGGGTGCCCATATATTTT.

This clone came up once. V and J are TRBV3-1 (or the pseudogene TRBV3-2) and TRBJ2-2, with a tentative D call TRBD2 (5 bases). The germline V and J ends were trimmed by 2 bases and 3 bases, with 13 bases remaining between them. The CDR3 contains 16 residues. Germline V gene lookup returns CDR1 LGHDT and CDR2 YNNKEL (reference sequence). CDR3 protein: CASSQLGLADTGELFF. The CDR3 region has the DNA TGTGCCAGCAGCCAATTGGGTCTAGCTGACACCGGGGAGCTGTTTTTT.

This clone was counted a few times. This chain links TRBV20-1 with TRBJ2-7, with D perhaps matching TRBD1 (6 bases). The CDR3 loop spans 14 amino acids. V shed 3 bases and J shed 4 bases, with 16 bases lying between them. Per germline, CDR1 DFQATT and CDR2 SNEGSKA (reference sequence). CDR3 sequence (DNA): TGCAGTGCTAGTGTAGGGCAGGGGTATTACGAGCAGTACTTC. This sequence encodes CSASVGQGYYEQYF.

This chain joins TRBV19 and TRBJ2-1, with TRBD2 matching 14 bases. J was trimmed by 7 bases and V by 7 bases; bases with no gene match: 6. The CDR3 length is 15 residues. Looked up from germline, CDR1 is LNHDA and CDR2 is SQIVND (reference sequence). The CDR3 reads CASKQGLAGVNEQFF. CDR3 in DNA: TGTGCCAGTAAACAGGGACTAGCGGGGGTTAATGAGCAGTTCTTC.

This clone has a handful of counts. The V and J genes are TRBV6-5 and TRBJ2-7, with TRBD1 matching 7 bases. The V segment lost 6 bases and the J segment 4 bases; nucleotides outside the gene matches: 12. Germline V gene data show CDR1 as MNHEY and CDR2 as SVGAGI. The CDR3 extends over 15 amino acids. The CDR3 loop reads CASSKTGERKYEQYF. The CDR3 DNA follows: TGTGCCAGCAGCAAAACAGGGGAGCGCAAGTACGAGCAGTACTTC.

This clone has more than one count but fewer than ten. The chain is built from TRBV3-1 (or the pseudogene TRBV3-2) and TRBJ1-1; 8 positions match TRBD1. The CDR3 extends over 14 amino acids. From germline, CDR1 is LGHDT and CDR2 YNNKEL (reference sequence). J lost 5 bases, V lost 7 bases, and 9 bases had no gene match. Here the CDR3 reads CASTSSQGGTEAFF. The CDR3 nucleotides read TGTGCCAGCACCTCTTCACAGGGGGGTACTGAAGCTTTCTTT.

This chain uses TRBV21-1 with TRBJ1-2; the D segment call TRBD1 is taken from the table without a DNA check. TRBV21-1 is annotated as a pseudogene. There are 16 residues in the CDR3. CDR3 in amino acids: CASSKKGTQPYYGYTF. The CDR3 DNA is TGTGCCAGCAGCAAAAAAGGGACACAACCTTACTATGGCTACACCTTC.

V is TRBV6-5 and J is TRBJ1-1; D possibly corresponds to TRBD1 (5 bases). CDR3 length: 15 amino acids. The germline V and J ends were trimmed by 2 bases and 6 bases, with 16 bases remaining between them. Germline-derived CDR1 and CDR2 are MNHEY and SVGAGI. The CDR3 sequence is CASSYGGGIFAEAFF. The CDR3 DNA sequence: TGTGCCAGCAGTTACGGGGGAGGGATATTCGCTGAAGCTTTCTTT.

The genes are TRBV19 and TRBJ2-3, with 8 bases identical to TRBD1. The germline V gene encodes CDR1 LNHDA and CDR2 SQIVND (reference sequence). The junction had 9 bases not matched to a gene; V was cut back by 5 bases and J by 2 bases. The CDR3 runs 16 residues. The DNA for the CDR3 is TGTGCCAGTAGTTCGACAGGGGCGAAGTTCACAGATACGCAGTATTTT. Translated, it gives CASSSTGAKFTDTQYF.

The chain employs TRBV19 and TRBJ2-7; D ambiguous. The germline V and J ends were trimmed by 2 bases and 2 bases, with 7 bases remaining between them. CDR3 length: 13 residues. Germline lookup yields CDR1 LNHDA and CDR2 SQIVND (reference sequence). The CDR3, as DNA: TGTGCCAGTAGTATAAACTCCGCCTACGAGCAGTACTTC. It encodes CASSINSAYEQYF.